These 26 T cell receptor beta chains were sequenced from one sample in a study of monozygotic twins with inflammatory bowel disease. TCRdb reanalyzed the 5' RACE reads, giving one entry per CDR3 protein sequence and no DNA. The sample totals about 380,000 distinct CDR3 sequences. What was sequenced was blood. All receptors derive from a human donor with ulcerative colitis or Crohn's disease, or a healthy co-twin of an affected twin (not recorded which).

The rearrangement links TRBV5-6 to TRBJ2-5. The CDR3 is 14 amino acids. Germline lookup yields CDR1 SGHDT and CDR2 YYEEEE. The CDR3 sequence: CASSFRPSWETQYF. The variable domain in full, with the rest retrieved from reference TRBV5-6 and TRBJ2-5, is DAGVTQSPTHLIKTRGQQVTLRCSPKSGHDTVSWYQQALGQGPQFIFQYYEEEERQRGNFPDRFSGHQFPNYSSELNVNALLLGDSALYLCASSFRPSWETQYFGPGTRLLVL.

V usage is TRBV4-1 and J usage is TRBJ2-5; the D gene TCRdb calls, TRBD1, cannot be checked with no DNA. Germline V lookup: CDR1 MGHRA, CDR2 YSYEKL. The CDR3 runs 15 residues. CDR3 protein: CASSRPDREQETQYF.

The V call is TRBV20-1, the J call TRBJ1-5; the TCRdb call, TRBD1, lacks DNA for checking. Germline CDR1 DFQATT, CDR2 SNEGSKA (reference sequence). This CDR3 is built from 15 residues. CDR3 residues: CSARDPTGGNQPQHF.

The rearrangement links TRBV20-1 to TRBJ1-5. Germline CDR1 DFQATT, CDR2 SNEGSKA (reference sequence). The CDR3 sequence is 14 residues long. This CDR3 is CSASKSTLDQPQHF.

This chain uses TRBV20-1 with TRBJ1-1; TCRdb calls TRBD1, which cannot be checked without DNA. The length of the CDR3 is 13 residues. Germline V gene data show CDR1 as DFQATT and CDR2 as SNEGSKA (reference sequence). CDR3 protein: CSARRTGGGEAFF.

The V call is TRBV20-1, the J call TRBJ1-2; TCRdb names TRBD1, which stays unverified in the absence of DNA. The CDR3 covers 19 residues. Germline CDR1 is DFQATT and CDR2 is SNEGSKA (reference sequence). This chain's CDR3 is CSARDRTGRSSAANYGYTF.

The gene calls are TRBV5-1 and TRBJ2-3. Germline loops: CDR1 SGHRS, CDR2 YFSETQ. The CDR3 runs to 15 residues. This CDR3 is CASSLAFMTDSTQYF.

J is TRBJ2-1 and V is TRBV6-5; checking the TCRdb D call of TRBD1 is not possible without DNA. The CDR3 has 15 amino acids. Germline V gives CDR1 MNHEY, CDR2 SVGAGI. This chain's CDR3 is CASSYSQGANGEQFF.

This rearrangement joins TRBV20-1 to TRBJ2-7; TCRdb outputs TRBD2, but without DNA this stays unchecked. Germline CDR1 DFQATT, CDR2 SNEGSKA (reference sequence). There are 18 residues in the CDR3. The CDR3 reads CSAILPLLGAGVNYEQYF.

V and J are TRBV7-9 and TRBJ2-3. Germline CDR1 reads SEHNR; CDR2 reads FQNEAQ (reference sequence). The CDR3 loop spans 15 amino acids. CDR3 protein: CASTLSAASTDTQYF.

The gene calls are TRBV2 and TRBJ1-1; TCRdb's D gene call, TRBD1, goes unchecked for lack of DNA. CDR3 length: 15 residues. In germline, CDR1 is SNHLY, CDR2 FYNNEI. CDR3: CASSESRGRKSEAFF.

The chain links TRBV7-2 to TRBJ1-6. The germline V gene encodes CDR1 SGHTA and CDR2 FQGNSA. The CDR3 loop spans 15 amino acids. The chain's CDR3 is CASSLDSQTYSPLHF. The full variable domain, in which reference TRBV7-2 and TRBJ1-6 provide the parts outside the CDR3, is GAGVSQSPSNKVTEKGKDVELRCDPISGHTALYWYRQSLGQGLEFLIYFQGNSAPDKSGLPSDRFSAERTGGSVSTLTIQRTQQEDSAVYLCASSLDSQTYSPLHFGNGTRLTVT.

J is TRBJ2-7 and V is TRBV20-1; TCRdb gives TRBD2 as the D gene, but with no DNA this cannot be confirmed. Germline CDR1 is DFQATT and CDR2 is SNEGSKA (reference sequence). This CDR3 region has 15 residues. The CDR3 sequence is CSAHGLAGGSYEQYF.

The genes are TRBV7-8 and TRBJ1-4; TCRdb's assignment of TRBD1 cannot be checked, as there is no DNA. Germline V gene data show CDR1 as SGHVS and CDR2 as FQNEAQ. CDR3 length equals 16 residues. The CDR3 loop reads CASSRNRGPANEKLFF.

The chain employs TRBV20-1 and TRBJ1-1. Germline V gene data show CDR1 as DFQATT and CDR2 as SNEGSKA (reference sequence). CDR3 size: 12 residues. The CDR3 loop reads CSPGPSSTEAFF.

The chain recombines TRBV5-1 with TRBJ2-3; the TRBD1 assignment by TCRdb is unverifiable without DNA. This CDR3 is 15 amino acids long. Germline loops: CDR1 SGHRS, CDR2 YFSETQ. CDR3 sequence: CASSWEGVLADTQYF.

This chain links TRBV25-1 with TRBJ1-1; TCRdb's assignment of TRBD1 cannot be checked, as there is no DNA. The CDR3 has 14 residues. Germline V gene lookup returns CDR1 MGHDK and CDR2 SYGVNS. CDR3: CASSEGRQLNEAFF.

The chain combines TRBV29-1 with TRBJ2-5; lacking DNA, the TRBD1 call made by TCRdb goes unchecked. This CDR3 has 14 amino acids. Germline V gene sequence: CDR1 SQVTM, CDR2 ANQGSEA. CDR3 sequence: CSVEEWTGRETQYF.

This chain connects TRBV5-1 to TRBJ1-3; the D call from TCRdb, TRBD1, cannot be confirmed without DNA. This CDR3 is built from 17 residues. Germline CDR1 and CDR2: SGHRS and YFSETQ. CDR3 amino acids: CASSLHQIGTPGNTIYF. The full variable domain, in which reference TRBV5-1 and TRBJ1-3 provide the parts outside the CDR3, is KAGVTQTPRYLIKTRGQQVTLSCSPISGHRSVSWYQQTPGQGLQFLFEYFSETQRNKGNFPGRFSGRQFSNSRSEMNVSTLELGDSALYLCASSLHQIGTPGNTIYFGEGSWLTVV.

This chain uses TRBV20-1 with TRBJ1-5. The germline CDR1 and CDR2 sequences are DFQATT and SNEGSKA (reference sequence). The CDR3 is 13 residues long. CDR3 in amino acids: CSASGQFNQPQHF.

The CDR3 here is CASSFRGDHQETQYF. The chain links TRBV5-1 to TRBJ2-5; TCRdb's D gene call, TRBD1, goes unchecked for lack of DNA. CDR3 length: 15 amino acids. Germline V lookup: CDR1 SGHRS, CDR2 YFSETQ.

The chain links TRBV18 to TRBJ2-7; TCRdb's D call of TRBD1 is untestable without DNA. Germline V gene sequence: CDR1 KGHSH, CDR2 LQKENI. The CDR3 is 16 amino acids. CDR3 sequence reads: CASSPLQGESSYEQYF.

CDR3 loop: CSARDRGTTYNEQFF. This chain links TRBV20-1 with TRBJ2-1. CDR3 length: 15 residues. Germline CDR1 reads DFQATT; CDR2 reads SNEGSKA (reference sequence).

The chain combines TRBV18 with TRBJ2-1; TCRdb's D call of TRBD2 is untestable without DNA. The CDR3 contains 17 residues. The V gene's germline CDR1 is KGHSH and CDR2 LQKENI. The CDR3 loop reads CASSPLAGGPQSAEQFF.

The rearrangement links TRBV28 to TRBJ1-6; absent DNA, TCRdb's TRBD1 call cannot be checked. This CDR3 is built from 14 residues. Germline-derived CDR1 and CDR2 are MDHEN and SYDVKM. The CDR3 region is CATTGGQGYSPLHF.

The chain is built from TRBV14 and TRBJ1-2. Germline V gene data show CDR1 as SGHDN and CDR2 as FVKESK. This CDR3 has 13 residues. The CDR3 here is CASSQAGNYGYTF.